This T cell receptor (beta chain) was retrieved from a study of vaccination effects on CD4 cells after COVID-19. On the study more broadly: Each participant was administered two doses of either the BNT162b2 or the mRNA-1273 vaccine.

Prior to sequencing, the ViraFEST assay stimulated PBMC with viral peptide pools, which expanded the antigen-specific CD4+ T cells. Once cultured for 9 to 11 days, the cells underwent separation to obtain CD4+ T cells. In the vaccine recipients, nucleocapsid antibodies were negative and there was no prior SARS-CoV-2 infection. A density of around 2 million PBMC per well was used; these cells were cultured with 10 IU/ml IL-2 and roughly 9.2 ug/ml peptides. Half the medium was swapped for IL-2 medium on days 3 and 7. The repertoire was sequenced with immunoSEQ multiplex PCR; TCRdb's copy has only in-frame clones and lacks some. The repertoire includes tens of thousands of clones, roughly 75% of them detected once, and roughly a fifth sits in the top ten. This CDR3 region has 14 residues. Germline loops: CDR1 LGHDT, CDR2 YNNKEL (reference sequence). Trimming took 1 base from V and 7 from J, leaving 13 bases between them.

A remark on this clone: The antigen is not known.

V is TRBV3-1 (or the pseudogene TRBV3-2) and J is TRBJ1-1; D perhaps matches TRBD1 (6 bases). The sample consisted of CD4+ T cells from PBMCs cultured with HCoV-NL63 spike peptides, taken before COVID-19 vaccination. The receptor's source is a human donor who received a COVID-19 vaccine. The CDR3 coding sequence is TGTGCCAGCAGCCAAGGGTCAGGGGAAGGTGAAGCTTTCTTT. Translating it yields CASSQGSGEGEAFF.